The source of this T cell receptor (beta chain) is a study of molecular identifiers for immune sequencing clone quantification. This clonotype was counted only a few times. Antigen unknown. Points from the study as a whole: Highly expanded clones may be undercounted when identical TCR molecules share barcodes.

Naive CD8 libraries came from approximately 20,000 to 1,000,000 sorted cells with 10%, 30% or 50% RNA. The germline gives CDR1 LNHDA, CDR2 SQIVND (reference sequence). Deletions cut 4 bases from V and 2 bases from J, with 7 bases between. This CDR3 comprises 13 residues. For bulk TCR libraries, previously described methods and listed TCR primers were used. TCRdb ran MiXCR on the PCR reads and lists one entry per CDR3 protein. This repertoire shows about 98,000 distinct CDR3 sequences, 30% to 45% found once; its top ten account for approximately 9.8%. Material: naive CD8+ T cells from blood, with Jurkat cell RNA spiked in. Subset meaning: FACS-sorted CD8+CD4-CCR7+CD45RA+ naive T cells. This receptor was identified in a human donor in good health. Some libraries in this study had Jurkat cell RNA spiked in. This chain connects TRBV19 to TRBJ2-3; D is unclear. CDR3 in DNA: TGTGCCAGTAGTACCAGAATCACAGATACGCAGTATTTT. The encoded protein is CASSTRITDTQYF.